A selection of T cell receptor beta chains follows, all from one sample in a study of blood T cell repertoires in COVID-19. This table comes from immunoSEQ multiplex PCR, and its TCRdb copy is limited to in-frame clones, with some not included. The data show about 410,000 clones, nearly 90% seen once. The sample was PBMCs or T cells enriched from blood (not recorded which). These receptors were obtained from a woman under 40 who had recovered from COVID-19. Both conserved end residues are part of each CDR3. The order of the fields is CDR3 length, V gene, D gene, J gene, CDR3 protein. D genes are given only for firm matches.

>14|TRBV5-5|NA|TRBJ2-1
CASSSIYRLNEQFF
>16|TRBV6-1|NA|TRBJ1-5
CASSEALFQMNQPQHF
>15|TRBV27|NA|TRBJ2-5
CASSYGGAFPETQYF
>14|TRBV27|TRBD1|TRBJ1-2
CASSLGQGDYGYTF
>13|TRBV19|TRBD2|TRBJ2-3
CASSLRLADTQYF
>14|TRBV30|TRBD1|TRBJ2-2
CAWSRTGLTGELFF
>13|TRBV11-2|NA|TRBJ1-5
CASSFSGDQPQHF
>15|TRBV11-1|TRBD2|TRBJ2-5
CASHRGGLAGETQYF
>16|TRBV28|NA|TRBJ1-5
CASGPGGASSNQPQHF
>16|TRBV6-5|TRBD1|TRBJ2-5
CASSYSSGTGQETQYF
>12|TRBV29-1|NA|TRBJ1-5
CSVGGGNQPQHF
>16|TRBV13|NA|TRBJ1-4
CASSATADRQNEKLFF
>14|TRBV12-5|TRBD1|TRBJ2-5
CASGPRDSSGTQYF
>15|TRBV9|NA|TRBJ1-6
CASSPPGAYNSPLHF
>14|TRBV13|TRBD1|TRBJ1-1
CASSHRGRNTEAFF
>12|TRBV30|NA|TRBJ2-7
CAWNSVTYEQYF
>14|TRBV30|NA|TRBJ1-1
CAGKEWSGGTEAFF
>18|TRBV6-2/TRBV6-3|TRBD1|TRBJ1-6
CASSYSAGGEYSNSPLHF
>15|TRBV30|NA|TRBJ2-7
CAWNKKQAGRVEQYF
>16|TRBV1|NA|TRBJ2-3
CTSSQVVAGPPDTQYF
>14|TRBV27|NA|TRBJ1-5
CASSIQGRNQPQHF
>12|TRBV6-5|NA|TRBJ1-6
CASAQANSPLHF
>14|TRBV28|TRBD1|TRBJ1-2
CASRTGELSYGYTF
>15|TRBV25-1|TRBD2|TRBJ2-1
CASSVRLAGGYEQFF
>16|TRBV28|TRBD1|TRBJ1-5
CASSSRQGMGNQPQHF
>13|TRBV5-6|NA|TRBJ2-5
CASSRWEQETQYF
>15|TRBV27|NA|TRBJ2-3
CASSYLPQAGDTQYF
>14|TRBV5-1|TRBD1|TRBJ2-5
CASSAQGARETQYF
>15|TRBV30|NA|TRBJ2-3
CAWSITGLRTDTQYF
>14|TRBV6-5|NA|TRBJ1-1
CASSYLQLNTEAFF
>12|TRBV30|NA|TRBJ1-1
CAWSQRGTEAFF
>15|TRBV11-1|NA|TRBJ1-2
CASSLVARTAYGYTF
>15|TRBV2|TRBD1|TRBJ2-1
CASSEDRGSYNEQFF
>13|TRBV7-9|NA|TRBJ1-4
CASSAAANEKLFF
>13|TRBV19|NA|TRBJ2-7
CASSTGRPYEQYF
>15|TRBV6-4|TRBD2|TRBJ2-3
CASSDVAGEGDTQYF
>20|TRBV29-1|TRBD1|TRBJ1-4
CSVESLPTGDSLTDNEKLFF
>18|TRBV5-1|TRBD1|TRBJ2-2
CASSLAGTGFANTGELFF
>15|TRBV7-9|TRBD2|TRBJ2-7
CASSGGKDHTYEQYF
>13|TRBV6-5|NA|TRBJ1-1
CASSYNSGTEAFF
>17|TRBV6-2/TRBV6-3|NA|TRBJ1-4
CASSHTASLATNEKLFF
>15|TRBV5-4|TRBD1|TRBJ2-2
CASSSQTGGTGELFF
>15|TRBV7-9|NA|TRBJ1-5
CASSRLGQGNQPQHF
>13|TRBV5-1|NA|TRBJ1-2
CASSLERNYGYTF
>15|TRBV25-1|TRBD1|TRBJ2-1
CASSERTGTYNEQFF
>18|TRBV4-1|TRBD2|TRBJ2-1
CASSTHAGTSGAYNEQFF
>14|TRBV5-4|NA|TRBJ2-7
CASSPRGNSYEQYF
>13|TRBV28|TRBD2|TRBJ2-7
CASELAGASEQYF
>14|TRBV5-4|NA|TRBJ1-4
CASNADRDDEKLFF
>14|TRBV30|TRBD1|TRBJ2-7
CAWSARAGGYEQYF
>13|TRBV4-2|NA|TRBJ2-7
CASSQELSYEQYF
>21|TRBV10-2|TRBD2|TRBJ2-1
CASGLTATSGRGHLSYNEQFF
>15|TRBV5-4|NA|TRBJ1-4
CASSLGGQGREKLFF
>13|TRBV5-8|NA|TRBJ1-1
CASSLFVVAEAFF
>17|TRBV6-1|TRBD1|TRBJ1-3
CASSDYPGGQRGNTIYF
>13|TRBV2|NA|TRBJ2-1
CASRWALGNEQFF
>14|TRBV5-6|NA|TRBJ1-4
CASSSRQEDEKLFF
>11|TRBV28|NA|TRBJ1-5
CAVSLNQPQHF
>16|TRBV7-2|NA|TRBJ2-5
CASSLALRGGRETQYF